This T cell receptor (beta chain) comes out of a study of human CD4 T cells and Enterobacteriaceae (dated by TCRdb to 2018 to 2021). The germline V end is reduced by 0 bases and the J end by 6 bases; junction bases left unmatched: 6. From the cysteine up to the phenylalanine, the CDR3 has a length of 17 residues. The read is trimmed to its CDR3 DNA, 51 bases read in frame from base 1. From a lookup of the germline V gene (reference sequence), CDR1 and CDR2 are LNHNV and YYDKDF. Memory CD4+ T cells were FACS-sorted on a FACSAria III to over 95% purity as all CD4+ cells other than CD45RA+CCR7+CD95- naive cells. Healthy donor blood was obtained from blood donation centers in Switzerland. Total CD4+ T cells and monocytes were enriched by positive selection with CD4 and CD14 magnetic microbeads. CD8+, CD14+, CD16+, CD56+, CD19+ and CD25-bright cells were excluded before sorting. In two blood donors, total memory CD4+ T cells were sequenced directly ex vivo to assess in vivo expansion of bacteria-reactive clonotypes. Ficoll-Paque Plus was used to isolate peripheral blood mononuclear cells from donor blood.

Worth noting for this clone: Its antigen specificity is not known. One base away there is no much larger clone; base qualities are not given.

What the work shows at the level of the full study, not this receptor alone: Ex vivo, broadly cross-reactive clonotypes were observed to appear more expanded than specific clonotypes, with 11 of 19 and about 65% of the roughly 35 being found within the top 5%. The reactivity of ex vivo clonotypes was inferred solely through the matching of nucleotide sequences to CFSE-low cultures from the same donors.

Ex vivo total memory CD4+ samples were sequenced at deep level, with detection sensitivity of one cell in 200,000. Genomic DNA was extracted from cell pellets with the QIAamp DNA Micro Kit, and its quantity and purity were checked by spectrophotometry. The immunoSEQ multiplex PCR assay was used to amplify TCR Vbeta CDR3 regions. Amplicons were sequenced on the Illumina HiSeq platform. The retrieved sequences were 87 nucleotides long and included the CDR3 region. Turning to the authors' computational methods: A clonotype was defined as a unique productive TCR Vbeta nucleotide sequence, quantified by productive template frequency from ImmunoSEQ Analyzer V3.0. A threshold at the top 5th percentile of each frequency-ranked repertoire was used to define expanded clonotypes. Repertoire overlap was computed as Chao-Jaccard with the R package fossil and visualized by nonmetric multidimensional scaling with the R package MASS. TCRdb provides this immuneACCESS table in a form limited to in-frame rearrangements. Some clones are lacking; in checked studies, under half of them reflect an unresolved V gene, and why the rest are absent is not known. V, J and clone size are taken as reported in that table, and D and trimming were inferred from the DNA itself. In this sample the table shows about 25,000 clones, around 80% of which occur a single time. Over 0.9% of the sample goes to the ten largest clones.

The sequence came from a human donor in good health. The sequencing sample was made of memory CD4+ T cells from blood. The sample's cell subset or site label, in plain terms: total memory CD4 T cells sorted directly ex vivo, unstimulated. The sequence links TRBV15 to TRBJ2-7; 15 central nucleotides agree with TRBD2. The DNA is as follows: TGTGCCACCAGCAGAGACTCCGGGACTAGCGGGAGGAGCGAGCAGTACTTC. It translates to CATSRDSGTSGRSEQYF.